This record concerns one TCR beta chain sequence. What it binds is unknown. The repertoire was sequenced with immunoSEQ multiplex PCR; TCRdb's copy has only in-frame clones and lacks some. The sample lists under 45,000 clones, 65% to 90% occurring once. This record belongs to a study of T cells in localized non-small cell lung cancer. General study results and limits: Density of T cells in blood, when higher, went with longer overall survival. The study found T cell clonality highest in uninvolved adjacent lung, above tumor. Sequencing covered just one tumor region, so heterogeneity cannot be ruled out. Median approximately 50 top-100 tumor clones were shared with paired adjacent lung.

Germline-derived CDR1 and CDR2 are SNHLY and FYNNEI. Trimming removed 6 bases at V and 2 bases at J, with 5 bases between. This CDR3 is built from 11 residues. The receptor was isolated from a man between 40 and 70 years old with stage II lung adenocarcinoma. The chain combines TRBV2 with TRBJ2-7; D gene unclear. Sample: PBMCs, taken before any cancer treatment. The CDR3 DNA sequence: TGTGCCAGCAGGGCAACCTACGAGCAGTACTTC. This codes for CASRATYEQYF. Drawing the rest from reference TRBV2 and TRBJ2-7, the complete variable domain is EPEVTQTPSHQVTQMGQEVILRCVPISNHLYFYWYRQILGQKVEFLVSFYNNEISEKSEIFDDQFSVERPDGSNFTLKIRSTKLEDSAMYFCASRATYEQYFGPGTRLTVT.